The source of this T cell receptor (beta chain) is a study of identical twins. TCRdb passed the 5' RACE reads through MiXCR, listing each CDR3 protein once. Of around 570,000 distinct CDR3 sequences in the sample, more than 9% were seen once. CDR3 length equals 13 residues. CDR1 KGHSH and CDR2 LQKENI come from the germline V gene. A remark on this clonotype: It may be a read error: a sequence one base away is much more abundant.

Donors uniformly comprised healthy Caucasians. These records were also assigned to another study, of yellow fever vaccine responses in identical twins.

The chain links TRBV18 to TRBJ2-7; D might be TRBD2 (7 bases). The sequenced sample consisted of PBMCs. This TCR derives from a woman under 30 in good health. CDR3 in DNA: TGTGTCAGCTCATCTAGGGGGGGGTACGAGCAGTACTTC. Translated, it gives CVSSSRGGYEQYF. The full variable domain, with the rest looked up from reference TRBV18 and TRBJ2-7, is NAGVMQNPRHLVRRRGQEARLRCSPMKGHSHVYWYRQLPEEGLKFMVYLQKENIIDESGMPKERFSAEFPKEGPSILRIQQVVRGDSAAYFCVSSSRGGYEQYFGPGTRLTVT.